The 21 T cell receptor beta chains listed next were all sequenced from one sample in a study of T cell responses to AZD1222 COVID-19 vaccine. The table came from immunoSEQ multiplex PCR; TCRdb's copy has only in-frame clones and leaves some out. Of around 150,000 clones detected, 85% to 95% appear once; the ten largest clones hold 1.2% to 1.5%. Source: peripheral blood, taken on day 0 of AZD1222 vaccination. These receptors originate from an adult in good health.

The chain joins TRBV11-2 to TRBJ1-5; 10 bases map to TRBD1. The trim removed 5 bases at V and 4 bases at J, leaving 5 bases unmatched. Germline CDR1 and CDR2: SGHAT and FQNNGV. CDR3 length: 15 amino acids. CDR3 protein: CASSPGTGENQPQHF. CDR3 DNA: TGTGCCAGCAGCCCCGGGACAGGGGAGAATCAGCCCCAGCATTTT. The whole variable domain, remainder taken from reference TRBV11-2 and TRBJ1-5, is EAGVAQSPRYKIIEKRQSVAFWCNPISGHATLYWYQQILGQGPKLLIQFQNNGVVDDSQLPKDRFSAERLKGVDSTLKIQPAKLEDSAVYLCASSPGTGENQPQHFGDGTRLSIL.

The rearrangement joins TRBV7-3 to TRBJ2-1; 9 nucleotides match TRBD1. Germline loops: CDR1 SGHTA, CDR2 FQGTGA. V lost 5 bases, J lost 7 bases, and 12 bases stayed unmatched. The CDR3 covers 16 residues. The CDR3 loop reads CASSASRDRAENEQFF. Here the CDR3 DNA reads TGTGCCAGCAGCGCAAGCCGGGACAGGGCTGAAAATGAGCAGTTCTTC. Full variable domain (rest looked up from reference TRBV7-3 and TRBJ2-1): GAGVSQTPSNKVTEKGKYVELRCDPISGHTALYWYRQSLGQGPEFLIYFQGTGAADDSGLPNDRFFAVRPEGSVSTLKIQRTERGDSAVYLCASSASRDRAENEQFFGPGTRLTVL.

The chain couples TRBV19 to TRBJ1-2, with D perhaps TRBD1 (5 bases). Germline V CDR1 and CDR2: LNHDA, SQIVND (reference sequence). Trimming shortened V by 4 bases and J by 4 bases, and 25 bases separated the two germline ends. This CDR3 has 18 residues. As DNA, the CDR3 is TGTGCCAGTAGTAATCCGGGCCTAGACAGCAAACTAGTCTATGGCTACACCTTC. It codes for CASSNPGLDSKLVYGYTF.

The chain carries TRBV19 and TRBJ1-1; the D gene is possibly TRBD1 (6 bases). The CDR3 runs to 12 residues. The germline V and J ends were trimmed by 6 bases and 5 bases, with 10 bases remaining between them. Looked up from germline, CDR1 is LNHDA and CDR2 is SQIVND (reference sequence). In nucleotides, the CDR3 is TGTGCCAGTAGAAAAGACAGGACTGAAGCTTTCTTT. It encodes CASRKDRTEAFF.

This clone occurred once. The V gene is TRBV4-3, the J gene TRBJ1-1; no clear D. V lost 2 bases and J 1 base, leaving 8 bases between the germline ends. CDR3 length: 14 amino acids. In germline, CDR1 is LGHNA, CDR2 YSLEER. The CDR3 protein is CASSQTRGNTEAFF. The CDR3 coding sequence is TGCGCCAGCAGCCAAACGCGGGGGAACACTGAAGCTTTCTTT.

This clone is a singleton in its sample. V is TRBV19 and J is TRBJ1-2, with 10 bases lining up with TRBD1. Per germline, CDR1 LNHDA and CDR2 SQIVND (reference sequence). The CDR3 runs 14 residues. The ends lost 5 bases at V and 5 bases at J; junction bases unmatched: 5. The CDR3 nucleotides are TGTGCCAGTAGTCTGGACAGGGGGAGGTATGGCTACACCTTC. It yields the protein CASSLDRGRYGYTF.

The CDR3 sequence: CASSARGGASTF. DNA for the CDR3: TGTGCCAGCAGCGCCAGAGGGGGGGCTTCCACCTTC. V gene TRBV12-3 or TRBV12-4 combines with J gene TRBJ1-2; maybe TRBD1 (6 bases). V lost 6 bases and J lost 13, with 18 bases in between. This CDR3 has 12 residues.

This clone was seen more than once but under ten times. The chain recombines TRBV6-2 or TRBV6-3 with TRBJ1-2; D unresolved. V lost 2 bases and J lost 11, with 15 bases in between. This CDR3 has 13 amino acids. CDR1 is MNHEY and CDR2 is SVGEGT in the germline V gene. CDR3 region: CASSYAEGARYTF. The CDR3 DNA sequence: TGTGCCAGCAGTTACGCAGAGGGAGCGCGGTACACCTTC.

The CDR3 nucleotides are TGTGCCAGCAGCTTAGGGGAGGGGATTAAGTCACCCCTCCACTTT. As protein: CASSLGEGIKSPLHF. The chain links TRBV13 to TRBJ1-6, with D tentatively TRBD1 (5 bases). The CDR3 loop spans 15 amino acids. With 0 bases removed from V and 10 bases from J, the gap between germline ends came to 13 bases. The germline gives CDR1 PRHDT, CDR2 FYEKMQ (reference sequence).

The rearrangement links TRBV10-2 to TRBJ2-3; possibly TRBD1 or TRBD2 for D (5 bases each). Germline CDR1 is WSHSY and CDR2 is SAAADI. The CDR3 consists of 11 residues. Trimming stripped 8 bases from V and 5 bases from J, with 8 bases between. CDR3: CASGGGDTQYF. As DNA, the CDR3 is TGCGCCAGCGGTGGGGGAGATACGCAGTATTTT.

V and J are TRBV28 and TRBJ2-7, with 8 bases identical to TRBD1. V lost 5 bases, J lost 0 bases, and 12 bases stayed unmatched. Germline assignment: CDR1 MDHEN and CDR2 SYDVKM. This CDR3 is built from 17 residues. This chain's CDR3 is CASSPTFLGQGSYEQYF. CDR3 nucleotide sequence: TGTGCCAGCAGTCCCACTTTTCTTGGACAGGGCTCCTACGAGCAGTACTTC.

The CDR3 spells CASRPPPRIGDTQYF. In nucleotides, the CDR3 is TGTGCCAGCAGACCACCCCCGCGCATAGGGGATACGCAGTATTTT. The V call is TRBV7-9, the J call TRBJ2-3; D gene unclear. The germline gives CDR1 SEHNR, CDR2 FQNEAQ (reference sequence). The CDR3 runs 15 residues. Trimming shortened V by 6 bases and J by 6 bases, and 19 bases separated the two germline ends.

This clone appeared a single time. V is TRBV19 and J is TRBJ2-5; TRBD2 matches at 9 bases. CDR3 length: 15 residues. The junction had 6 bases not matched to a gene; V was cut back by 5 bases and J by 2 bases. Germline CDR1 and CDR2: LNHDA and SQIVND (reference sequence). CDR3 nucleotide sequence: TGTGCCAGTAGTGCCCGGACTAGCGAGCAAGAGACCCAGTACTTC. Encoded protein: CASSARTSEQETQYF.

The chain has TRBV4-1 and TRBJ2-2; 12 bases are shared with TRBD2. With 1 base clipped from V and 0 bases from J, the junction kept 6 bases outside the gene matches. This CDR3 is built from 19 residues. The germline gives CDR1 MGHRA, CDR2 YSYEKL. The CDR3 DNA reads TGCGCCAGCAGCCAAGTAGGGCTAGCGGGGGGGCCGAACACCGGGGAGCTGTTTTTT. It yields the protein CASSQVGLAGGPNTGELFF.

V and J are TRBV24-1 and TRBJ2-3; D remains ambiguous. Trimming took off 5 bases at V and 4 bases at J, with 9 bases between the two ends. The germline V gene has CDR1 KGHDR and CDR2 SFDVKD. The CDR3 extends over 13 amino acids. Here the CDR3 DNA reads TGTGCCACCAGTGGGCCCTGGCCAGATACGCAGTATTTT. Amino acid sequence: CATSGPWPDTQYF.

V and J are TRBV5-6 and TRBJ1-1, with D unresolved. Trimming pared 0 bases from V and 8 bases from J, leaving 11 bases between. The CDR3 covers 13 residues. Germline lookup yields CDR1 SGHDT and CDR2 YYEEEE. The CDR3 is CASSLVGPEEAFF. CDR3 in DNA: TGTGCCAGCAGCTTGGTAGGGCCCGAAGAAGCTTTCTTT.

The gene calls are TRBV27 and TRBJ1-2, with D tentatively TRBD1 (5 bases). This CDR3 has 14 residues. Germline lookup yields CDR1 MNHEY and CDR2 SMNVEV (reference sequence). The V and J ends lost 2 bases and 6 bases respectively, with 13 bases between them. CDR3: CASSLAGRVNGYTF. The CDR3 DNA sequence: TGTGCCAGCAGTTTAGCAGGGAGAGTCAATGGCTACACCTTC.

The rearrangement joins TRBV27 to TRBJ1-1; no firm D call. This CDR3 spans 13 amino acids. Germline CDR1 MNHEY, CDR2 SMNVEV (reference sequence). Trimming removed 3 bases from V and 6 bases from J, with 11 bases in between. The CDR3 sequence is CASSLAGPAEAFF. The CDR3 DNA reads TGTGCCAGCAGTTTGGCGGGTCCCGCTGAAGCTTTCTTT.

Turning to this clone: The junction departs from germline at one end; a sequencing error may be responsible. The V and J genes are TRBV19 and TRBJ1-2; perhaps TRBD1 as D (5 bases). CDR3 length equals 13 residues. The germline CDR1 and CDR2 sequences are LNHDA and SQIVND (reference sequence). CDR3: CASSTVQGVGFHF. The CDR3 DNA reads TGTGCCAGTAGTACCGTGCAGGGAGTAGGATTTCACTTC.

This chain joins TRBV5-1 and TRBJ1-1; 7 positions agree with TRBD1. CDR1 is SGHRS and CDR2 is YFSETQ in the germline V gene. This CDR3 spans 12 amino acids. Losses at the gene ends were 5 bases for V and 7 bases for J; bases not matched to a gene: 5. The CDR3: CASSRGGSEAFF. The CDR3 bases are TGCGCCAGCAGTCGAGGGGGCAGTGAAGCTTTCTTT.

The chain employs TRBV7-9 and TRBJ2-3, with 9 bases fitting TRBD2. This CDR3 is 15 amino acids long. Germline CDR1 and CDR2: SEHNR and FQNEAQ (reference sequence). With 5 bases clipped from V and 2 bases from J, the junction kept 5 bases outside the gene matches. CDR3 amino acids: CASSRAGGSTDTQYF. CDR3 in DNA: TGTGCCAGCAGCCGAGCGGGGGGTTCCACAGATACGCAGTATTTT. The whole variable domain, remainder taken from reference TRBV7-9 and TRBJ2-3, is DTGVSQNPRHKITKRGQNVTFRCDPISEHNRLYWYRQTLGQGPEFLTYFQNEAQLEKSRLLSDRFSAERPKGSFSTLEIQRTEQGDSAMYLCASSRAGGSTDTQYFGPGTRLTVL.